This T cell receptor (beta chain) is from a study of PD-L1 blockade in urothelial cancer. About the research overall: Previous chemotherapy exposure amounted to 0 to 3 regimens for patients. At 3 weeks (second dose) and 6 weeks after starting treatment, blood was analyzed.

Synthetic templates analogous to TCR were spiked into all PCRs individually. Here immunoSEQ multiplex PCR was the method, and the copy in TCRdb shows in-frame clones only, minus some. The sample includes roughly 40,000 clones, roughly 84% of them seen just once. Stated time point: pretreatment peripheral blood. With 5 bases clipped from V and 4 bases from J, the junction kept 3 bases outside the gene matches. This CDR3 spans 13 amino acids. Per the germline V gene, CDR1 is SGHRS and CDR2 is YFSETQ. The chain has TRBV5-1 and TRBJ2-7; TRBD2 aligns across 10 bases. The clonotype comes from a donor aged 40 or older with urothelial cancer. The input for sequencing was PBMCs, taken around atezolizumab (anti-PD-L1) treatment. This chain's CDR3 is CASRASGSYEQYF. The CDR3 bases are TGCGCCAGCAGAGCTAGCGGGAGTTACGAGCAGTACTTC.